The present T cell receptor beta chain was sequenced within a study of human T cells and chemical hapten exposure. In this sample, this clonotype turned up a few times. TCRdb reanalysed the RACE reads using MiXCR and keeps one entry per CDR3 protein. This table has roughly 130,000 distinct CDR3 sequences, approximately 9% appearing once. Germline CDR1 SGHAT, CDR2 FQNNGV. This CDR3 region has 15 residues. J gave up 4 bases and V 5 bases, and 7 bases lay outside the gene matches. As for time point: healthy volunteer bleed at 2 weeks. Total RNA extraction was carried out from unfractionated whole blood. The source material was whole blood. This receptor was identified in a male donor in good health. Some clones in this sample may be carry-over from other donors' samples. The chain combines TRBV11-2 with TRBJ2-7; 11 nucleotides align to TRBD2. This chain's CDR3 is CASSPRGTSGYEQYF. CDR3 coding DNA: TGTGCCAGCAGCCCTCGTGGGACTAGCGGTTACGAGCAGTACTTC.